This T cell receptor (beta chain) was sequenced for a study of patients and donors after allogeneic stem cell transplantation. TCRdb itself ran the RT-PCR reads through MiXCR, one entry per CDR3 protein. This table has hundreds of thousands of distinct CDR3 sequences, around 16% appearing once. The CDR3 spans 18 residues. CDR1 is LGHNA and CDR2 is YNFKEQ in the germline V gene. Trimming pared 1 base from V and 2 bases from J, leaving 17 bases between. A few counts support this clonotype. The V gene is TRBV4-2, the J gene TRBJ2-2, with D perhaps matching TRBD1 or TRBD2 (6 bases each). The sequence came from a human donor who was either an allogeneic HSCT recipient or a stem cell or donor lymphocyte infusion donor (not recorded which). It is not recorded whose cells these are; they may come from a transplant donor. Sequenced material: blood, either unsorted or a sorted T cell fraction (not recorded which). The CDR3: CASSQGGKGGVNTGELFF. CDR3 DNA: TGTGCCAGCAGCCAAGGGGGGAAGGGGGGAGTTAACACCGGGGAGCTGTTTTTT.